This passage covers 20 T cell receptor beta chains from one sample sequenced in a study of shared clonotypes between healthy human individuals. Terminally differentiated effector memory CD45RA+ cells were excluded from the naive CD8 cells, which were CD45RO-negative and positively selected for CCR7. The repertoire was sequenced with immunoSEQ multiplex PCR; TCRdb's copy has only in-frame clones and lacks some. The sample lists around 2,000,000 clones, roughly 91% occurring once. Input material: naive CD8+ T cells from PBMCs. The receptors shown here come from a man younger than 35 in good health. Some clones in this sample may be carry-over from other donors' samples.

The chain has TRBV27 and TRBJ1-1; TRBD1 might be the D (5 bases). Per germline, CDR1 MNHEY and CDR2 SMNVEV (reference sequence). The CDR3 loop spans 12 amino acids. V lost 7 bases, J lost 8 bases, and 14 bases lay in between. CDR3 loop: CASITRESEAFF. The CDR3 nucleotides read TGTGCCAGCATCACCAGGGAATCCGAAGCTTTCTTT.

The genes are TRBV10-1 and TRBJ1-3, with D possibly matching TRBD1 (5 bases). The germline gives CDR1 WNHNN, CDR2 SYGVQD (reference sequence). With 8 bases removed from V and 3 bases from J, the gap between germline ends came to 23 bases. The CDR3 has 17 amino acids. CDR3 amino acids: CASQRDGRDGLGNTIYF. DNA of the CDR3: TGCGCCAGCCAAAGGGACGGACGGGACGGTCTTGGAAACACCATATATTTT.

This chain uses TRBV29-1 with TRBJ1-1, with TRBD1 as a possible D gene (5 bases). With 2 bases removed from V and 2 bases from J, the gap between germline ends came to 12 bases. The CDR3 contains 14 residues. In germline, CDR1 is SQVTM, CDR2 ANQGSEA. The CDR3 nucleotides are TGCAGCGTTGAAAGGGACGGTCTTAACACTGAAGCTTTCTTT. Translating gives CSVERDGLNTEAFF.

The V and J genes are TRBV7-2 and TRBJ1-4, with 10 bases identical to TRBD1. The CDR3 is 15 amino acids. The V gene end was trimmed by 4 bases and the J gene end by 8 bases; junction bases not matched to a gene: 7. Germline CDR1 is SGHTA and CDR2 is FQGNSA. The CDR3 region has the DNA TGTGCCAGCAGCTCGACAGGGGGCGCTTACGAAAAACTGTTTTTT. The encoded protein is CASSSTGGAYEKLFF.

In its sample, this clone was seen once. The same CDR3 can be traced to other DNA sequences in this sample. V and J are TRBV28 and TRBJ2-7; unclear D gene. Trimming cost V 4 bases and J 5 bases, with 3 bases left between them. The CDR3 consists of 10 residues. CDR1 and CDR2 from the germline V gene are MDHEN and SYDVKM. In nucleotides, the CDR3 is TGTGCCAGCAGTTATAACGAGCAGTACTTC. It encodes CASSYNEQYF.

The CDR3 here is CASGDRASGTGELFF. For the CDR3, the DNA is TGTGCCAGCGGAGACAGGGCGTCGGGCACCGGGGAGCTGTTTTTT. The chain uses TRBV28 and TRBJ2-2, with TRBD1 identical over 7 bases. CDR1 is MDHEN, CDR2 SYDVKM, per germline. Trimming took 8 bases from V and 4 from J; bases not matched to a gene: 10. CDR3 length equals 15 residues.

The V gene is TRBV29-1, the J gene TRBJ1-1; D may be TRBD1 (5 bases). The CDR3 extends over 18 amino acids. The germline V gene encodes CDR1 SQVTM and CDR2 ANQGSEA. V was pared by 7 bases and J by 1 base, with 28 bases between. The CDR3 sequence is CSAFLWGQEGVSNTEAFF. The CDR3 bases are TGCAGCGCTTTTCTATGGGGCCAGGAGGGAGTATCGAACACTGAAGCTTTCTTT.

This chain connects TRBV27 to TRBJ1-5; D is possibly TRBD1 (5 bases). The length of the CDR3 is 15 residues. CDR1 is MNHEY, CDR2 SMNVEV, per germline (reference sequence). Trimming took off 6 bases at V and 1 base at J, with 13 bases between the two ends. The CDR3 region is CASSGGGRSNQPQHF. The CDR3 DNA reads TGTGCCAGCAGCGGGGGAGGTCGGAGCAATCAGCCCCAGCATTTT.

In regard to this clone: Other DNA sequences in this sample translate to the same CDR3. This chain joins TRBV29-1 and TRBJ2-3; D may be TRBD1 or TRBD2 (5 bases each). The CDR3 runs to 11 residues. The V gene's germline CDR1 is SQVTM and CDR2 ANQGSEA. V was trimmed by 1 base and J by 6 bases, leaving 5 bases between them. The CDR3 nucleotides read TGCAGCGTTGAAGGGGGGGATACGCAGTATTTT. Encoded protein: CSVEGGDTQYF.

The chain has TRBV7-9 and TRBJ2-1; a weak D match, TRBD1 (5 bases). CDR3 length: 19 amino acids. Germline V gene lookup returns CDR1 SEHNR and CDR2 FQNEAQ (reference sequence). Trimming pared 6 bases from V and 5 bases from J, leaving 29 bases between. CDR3 region: CASSLPGRVSLLGDNEQFF. DNA of the CDR3: TGTGCCAGCAGTCTCCCTGGCAGGGTCTCGTTATTAGGGGACAATGAGCAGTTCTTC.

The V gene is TRBV10-3, the J gene TRBJ2-7; TRBD1 matches 9 bases. CDR3 length: 19 amino acids. Germline V gene lookup returns CDR1 ENHRY and CDR2 SYGVKD. The V and J ends lost 3 bases and 2 bases, in that order; junction bases with no gene match: 17. CDR3 amino acids: CAISDRTGVGSGSPYEQYF. The DNA of the CDR3 is TGTGCCATCAGTGATAGGACAGGGGTCGGTAGCGGGTCCCCCTACGAGCAGTACTTC.

The rearrangement joins TRBV6-6 to TRBJ2-7; D ambiguous. V lost 5 bases to trimming and J lost 3 bases, with 5 bases between them. Germline CDR1 is MNHNY and CDR2 is SVGAGI (reference sequence). The CDR3 consists of 11 residues. The CDR3 protein is CASSGHYEQYF. Here the CDR3 DNA reads TGTGCCAGCAGTGGCCACTACGAGCAGTACTTC.

On this clone itself: The sample holds other DNA sequences that translate to the same CDR3. This chain links TRBV9 with TRBJ2-2; weak D call: TRBD2 (5 bases). V lost 0 bases and J 1 base, leaving 7 bases between the germline ends. The CDR3 totals 15 residues. Germline CDR1 is SGDLS and CDR2 is YYNGEE. The CDR3 nucleotides are TGTGCCAGCAGCGTAGCGGGGTTGAACACCGGGGAGCTGTTTTTT. It yields the protein CASSVAGLNTGELFF.

This clone turned up a few times. The chain is built from TRBV19 and TRBJ1-1; D unresolved. The V gene's germline CDR1 is LNHDA and CDR2 SQIVND (reference sequence). The V end was cut by 8 bases, the J end by 3 bases, with 16 bases between. The CDR3 totals 14 residues. CDR3 amino acids: CASRSDSWYTEAFF. Written as DNA, the CDR3 is TGTGCCAGTCGATCGGACTCGTGGTACACTGAAGCTTTCTTT.

The J gene is TRBJ1-2, the V gene TRBV6-1; no clear D gene. V shed 10 bases and J shed 8 bases, with 5 bases lying between them. The CDR3 covers 8 residues. Germline CDR1 reads MNHNS; CDR2 reads SASEGT. The CDR3 loop reads CATLGYTF. In DNA, the CDR3 is TGTGCCACCCTAGGCTACACCTTC.

The chain carries TRBV6-5 and TRBJ2-2; tentatively, D is TRBD2 (6 bases). The CDR3 sequence is 15 residues long. The V gene lost 0 bases and the J gene lost 8 bases, with 13 bases spanning the gap. Germline values: CDR1 MNHEY, CDR2 SVGAGI. Here the CDR3 reads CASSYSMGEAGELFF. The DNA of the CDR3 is TGTGCCAGCAGTTACTCGATGGGGGAGGCGGGGGAGCTGTTTTTT.

V gene TRBV19 combines with J gene TRBJ2-1, with D maybe TRBD1 (5 bases). Germline-derived CDR1 and CDR2 are LNHDA and SQIVND (reference sequence). V gave up 7 bases and J gave up 0 bases, with 7 bases separating them. The length of the CDR3 is 13 residues. The CDR3 sequence: CASIDSSYNEQFF. In nucleotides, the CDR3 is TGTGCCAGTATCGACAGCTCCTACAATGAGCAGTTCTTC.

The chain is built from TRBV7-2 and TRBJ2-1; TRBD2 might be the D (6 bases). Germline V gives CDR1 SGHTA, CDR2 FQGNSA. The V and J ends lost 6 bases and 6 bases respectively, with 12 bases between them. This CDR3 is built from 13 residues. The DNA for the CDR3 is TGTGCCAGCAGTATAACTAGCTCCAATGAGCAGTTCTTC. This sequence encodes CASSITSSNEQFF.

The chain has TRBV4-3 and TRBJ2-7, with 7 bases aligning to TRBD1. The CDR3 totals 19 residues. The germline V gene has CDR1 LGHNA and CDR2 YSLEER. J gave up 3 bases and V 0 bases, and 17 bases lay outside the gene matches. The DNA of the CDR3 is TGCGCCAGCAGCCAAGATGTTTCCCTCGGGACAGTAACCCTCTACGAGCAGTACTTC. Encoded protein: CASSQDVSLGTVTLYEQYF.

The J gene is TRBJ2-2, the V gene TRBV6-5, with unresolved D. CDR3 length equals 14 residues. Per germline, CDR1 MNHEY and CDR2 SVGAGI. V was trimmed by 5 bases and J by 2 bases, leaving 9 bases between them. The CDR3 DNA is TGTGCCAGCAGTAGGACGGAAAACACCGGGGAGCTGTTTTTT. It encodes CASSRTENTGELFF.